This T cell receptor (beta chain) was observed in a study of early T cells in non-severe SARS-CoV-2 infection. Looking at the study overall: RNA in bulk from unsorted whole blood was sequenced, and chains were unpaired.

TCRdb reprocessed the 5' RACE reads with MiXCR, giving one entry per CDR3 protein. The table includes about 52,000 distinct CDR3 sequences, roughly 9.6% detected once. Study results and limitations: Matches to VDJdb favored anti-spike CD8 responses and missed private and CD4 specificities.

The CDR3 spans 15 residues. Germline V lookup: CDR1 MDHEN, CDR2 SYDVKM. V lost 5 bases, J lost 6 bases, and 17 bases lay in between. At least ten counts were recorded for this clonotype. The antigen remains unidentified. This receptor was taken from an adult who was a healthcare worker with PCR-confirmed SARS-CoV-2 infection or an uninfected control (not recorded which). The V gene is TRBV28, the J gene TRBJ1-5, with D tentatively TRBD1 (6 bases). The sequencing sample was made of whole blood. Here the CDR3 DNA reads TGTGCCAGCAGTCTACCACAGGGATGGGGTCAGCCCCAGCATTTT. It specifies CASSLPQGWGQPQHF.